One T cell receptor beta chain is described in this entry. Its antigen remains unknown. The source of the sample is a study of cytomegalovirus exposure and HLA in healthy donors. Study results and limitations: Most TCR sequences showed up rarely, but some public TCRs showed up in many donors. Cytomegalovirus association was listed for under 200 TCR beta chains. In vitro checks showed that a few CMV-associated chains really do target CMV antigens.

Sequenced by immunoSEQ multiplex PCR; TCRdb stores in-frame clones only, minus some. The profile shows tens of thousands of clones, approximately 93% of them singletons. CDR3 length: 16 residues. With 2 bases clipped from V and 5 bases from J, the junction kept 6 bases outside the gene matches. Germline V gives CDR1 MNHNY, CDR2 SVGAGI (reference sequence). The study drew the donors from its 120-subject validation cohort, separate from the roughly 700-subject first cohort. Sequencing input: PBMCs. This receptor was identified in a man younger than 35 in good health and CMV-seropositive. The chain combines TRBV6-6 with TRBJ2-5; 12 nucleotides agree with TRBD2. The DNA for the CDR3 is TGTGCCAGCAGTTACCTAGCGGGAGGGACATGGGAGACCCAGTACTTC. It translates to CASSYLAGGTWETQYF.